This is a list of T cell receptor beta chains from one sample in a study of shared clonotypes between healthy human individuals. Assay: immunoSEQ multiplex PCR; the TCRdb copy retains only in-frame clones and omits some. The data show some 2,000,000 clones, 90% to 96% seen once. Sequencing was done on a sample of naive CD4+ T cells sorted from blood. These receptors came from a man between 18 and 29 years old in good health. CDR3s include the opening cysteine and the closing phenylalanine or tryptophan. D genes are given only for firm matches. The size of a clone is reported for some rows only, either as once, few or many, or as a class for expanded clones.

j_call d_call clone_size v_call cdr3_nt cdr3_aa
TRBJ1-1 . . TRBV30 TGTGCCTGGGCACTAAGGAACACTGAAGCTTTCTTT CAWALRNTEAFF
TRBJ1-3 . once TRBV28 TGTGCCAGCAGTTTCCAGATCTCCAGAAACACCATATATTTT CASSFQISRNTIYF
TRBJ2-7 . . TRBV11-2 TGTGCCAGCAGCTTAGAGCCCGGCAGCTACGAGCAGTACTTC CASSLEPGSYEQYF
TRBJ2-3 . . TRBV29-1 TGCAGCGTTATACAGGGAGATACGCAGTATTTT CSVIQGDTQYF
TRBJ2-2 . . TRBV19 TGTGCCAGCCGCGAGGCGGGGAACACCGGGGAGCTGTTTTTT CASREAGNTGELFF
TRBJ1-6 TRBD1 . TRBV7-9 TGTGCCAGCAGCCGGGACAGGGAAAATTCACCCCTCCACTTT CASSRDRENSPLHF
TRBJ1-5 . . TRBV28 TGTGCCAGCAGCCTAATACAGACAAATCAGCCCCAGCATTTT CASSLIQTNQPQHF
TRBJ1-2 . . TRBV30 TGTGCCTGGAGTGTACCCCCTGGAGGGGGCTACACCTTC CAWSVPPGGGYTF
TRBJ1-1 . . TRBV7-8 TGTGCCAGCAGCTTGATTAACACTGAAGCTTTCTTT CASSLINTEAFF
TRBJ2-7 TRBD1 . TRBV7-9 TGTGCCAGCAGCTTCCGGGACAGGGAAAACGAGCAGTACTTC CASSFRDRENEQYF
TRBJ1-1 . once TRBV6-1 TGTGCCAGCAAATCGGACGTAACCATGAACACTGAAGCTTTCTTT CASKSDVTMNTEAFF
TRBJ2-1 TRBD2 once TRBV7-2 TGTGCCAGCAGCCGAACGAAGCTAGCGGACTCCTACAATGAGCAGTTCTTC CASSRTKLADSYNEQFF
TRBJ1-1 . . TRBV7-3 TGTGCCAGCAGCCGCGGAGGGCTGAACACTGAAGCTTTCTTT CASSRGGLNTEAFF
TRBJ2-3 TRBD2 . TRBV5-1 TGCGCCAGCAGCCCAGAGGGAGCGGGAGGCGGGGATACGCAGTATTTT CASSPEGAGGGDTQYF
TRBJ2-5 . once TRBV11-1 TGTGCCAGCAGCATCGACGGGGAGACCCAGTACTTC CASSIDGETQYF
TRBJ2-1 . . TRBV5-1 TGCGCCAGCAGCTTGGTAGGGATCCCCGACTACAATGAGCAGTTCTTC CASSLVGIPDYNEQFF
TRBJ1-2 . . TRBV7-8 TGTGCCAGCAGCCCAATGGGGGTACCCGCCGGGGATGGCTACACCTTC CASSPMGVPAGDGYTF
TRBJ1-4 . . TRBV2 TGTGCCAGCAGTGAAGGCGACCGCCTTGGAGGACTGTTTTTT CASSEGDRLGGLFF
TRBJ2-7 . . TRBV6-1 TGTGCCAGCGCAGGGGCCTACGAGCAGTACTTC CASAGAYEQYF
TRBJ2-7 TRBD1 . TRBV18 TGTGCCAGCTCACCGGGACAGGGCAGTTCCTACGAGCAGTACTTC CASSPGQGSSYEQYF
TRBJ1-2 . . TRBV14 TGTGCCAGCAGCCAAGCCGGGAACCGGATCGGGGGCTATGGCTACACCTTC CASSQAGNRIGGYGYTF
TRBJ2-3 . . TRBV4-1 TGCGCCAGCAGCCAAAGAACGGTCAGCACAGATACGCAGTATTTT CASSQRTVSTDTQYF
TRBJ1-1 TRBD1 once TRBV6-6 TGTGCCAGCCAGGGGGGCTGGTATACTGAAGCTTTCTTT CASQGGWYTEAFF
TRBJ1-2 TRBD1 . TRBV6-5 TGTGCCAGCAGTTCAACACTTTCAGGGGGCGGCTATGGCTACACCTTC CASSSTLSGGGYGYTF
TRBJ1-1 TRBD1 few TRBV18 TGTGCCAGCTCATCAGGGGGCACTGAAGCTTTCTTT CASSSGGTEAFF
TRBJ1-1 . . TRBV11-3 TGTGCCAGCAGCCCCCAGGGCCCATCCAGGAACACTGAAGCTTTCTTT CASSPQGPSRNTEAFF
TRBJ1-1 TRBD1 . TRBV5-1 TGCGCCAGCAGCTTGGACGGGACAGCGAACACTGAAGCTTTCTTT CASSLDGTANTEAFF
TRBJ2-2 TRBD1 once TRBV28 TGTGCCAGCAGATCAGACAGGGGCGACACCGGGGAGCTGTTTTTT CASRSDRGDTGELFF